The present entry profiles one T cell receptor (beta chain) with its context. The record originates from a study of blood T cell repertoires in COVID-19. On the study more broadly: In each case, the material was cDNA or gDNA derived from T cells, B-cell-depleted T cells, or PBMCs.

Trimming removed 0 bases from V and 1 base from J, with 7 bases in between. Germline CDR1 reads SGHRS; CDR2 reads YFSETQ. The CDR3 runs to 15 residues. Profiled with immunoSEQ multiplex PCR; TCRdb holds only in-frame clones, not every one. The table includes under 200,000 clones, around 86% detected once. The sample taken for sequencing was peripheral blood. The chain has TRBV5-1 and TRBJ2-2; D remains ambiguous. The sequence was collected from a man in his sixties with acute or convalescent COVID-19. The CDR3 DNA reads TGCGCCAGCAGCTTGGCCACGGGGAACACCGGGGAGCTGTTTTTT. Its translation is CASSLATGNTGELFF.